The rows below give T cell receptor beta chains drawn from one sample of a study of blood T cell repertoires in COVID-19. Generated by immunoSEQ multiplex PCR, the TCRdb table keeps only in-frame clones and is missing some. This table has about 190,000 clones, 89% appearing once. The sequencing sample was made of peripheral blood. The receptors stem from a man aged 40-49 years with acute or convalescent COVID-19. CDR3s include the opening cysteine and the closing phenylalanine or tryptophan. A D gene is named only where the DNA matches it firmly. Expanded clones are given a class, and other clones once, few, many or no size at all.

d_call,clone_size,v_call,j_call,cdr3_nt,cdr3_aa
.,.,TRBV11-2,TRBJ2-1,TGTGCCAGCAGCTCCTGGGGGGGGACAGGACTTTACAATGAGCAGTTCTTC,CASSSWGGTGLYNEQFF
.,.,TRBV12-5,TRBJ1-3,TGTGCTAGTGAGACTGATCTATCTGGAAACACCATATATTTT,CASETDLSGNTIYF
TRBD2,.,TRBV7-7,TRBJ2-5,TGTGCTAGCAGCCCGGGGGGGGCTCAAGAGACCCAGTACTTC,CASSPGGAQETQYF
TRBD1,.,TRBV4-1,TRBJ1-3,TGCGCCAGCAGCTACCGGACAGGGAACCAAAACACCATATATTTT,CASSYRTGNQNTIYF
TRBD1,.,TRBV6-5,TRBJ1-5,TGTGCCAGCAGTTCCGGGACAGGGGGTGATCAGCCCCAGCATTTT,CASSSGTGGDQPQHF
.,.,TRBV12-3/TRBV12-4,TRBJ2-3,TGTGCCAGCAGTTGGCTGAGCACAGATACGCAGTATTTT,CASSWLSTDTQYF
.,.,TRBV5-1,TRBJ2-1,TGCGCCAGCAGCTTTGGGCAGGGGATCTGGGATGAGCAGTTCTTC,CASSFGQGIWDEQFF
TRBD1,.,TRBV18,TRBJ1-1,TGTGCCAGCTCACCCCGACAGGGGGCGGAGAACACTGAAGCTTTCTTT,CASSPRQGAENTEAFF
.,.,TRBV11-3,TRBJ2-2,TGTGCCAGCAGCTCACCCCCCGGGGGATCGAACACCGGGGAGCTGTTTTTT,CASSSPPGGSNTGELFF
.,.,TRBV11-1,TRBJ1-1,TGTGCCAGCAGCTTAGCGGGACAGAACACTGAAGCTTTCTTT,CASSLAGQNTEAFF
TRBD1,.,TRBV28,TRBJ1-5,TGTGCCAGCAGTTTTACAGGGGACAATCAGCCCCAGCATTTT,CASSFTGDNQPQHF
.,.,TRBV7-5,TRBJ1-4,TGTGCCAGAAGCTTAGTGACAGGGGGCTTTGGTGAAAAACTGTTTTTT,CARSLVTGGFGEKLFF
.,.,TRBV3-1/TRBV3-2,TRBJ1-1,TGTGCCAGCAGCCAAGCAGGGAGGTTAGCTTTCTTT,CASSQAGRLAFF
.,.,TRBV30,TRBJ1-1,TGTGCCTGGAGTCCGGGATTTTGGAACACTGAAGCTTTCTTT,CAWSPGFWNTEAFF
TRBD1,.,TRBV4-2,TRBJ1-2,TGTGCCAGCAGCCAAGGGACAGGGACGGACTATGGCTACACCTTC,CASSQGTGTDYGYTF
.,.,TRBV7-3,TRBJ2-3,TGTGCCAGCAGCCCTCTGGCGGCTCCAAACACAGATACGCAGTATTTT,CASSPLAAPNTDTQYF
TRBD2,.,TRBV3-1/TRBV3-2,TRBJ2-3,TGTGCCAGCAGCCTTTTAGCGGGGGGGATCACAGATACGCAGTATTTT,CASSLLAGGITDTQYF
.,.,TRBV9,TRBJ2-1,TGTGCCAGCAGTACCGGACAGGGCGGGAGCTCCTACAATGAGCAGTTCTTC,CASSTGQGGSSYNEQFF
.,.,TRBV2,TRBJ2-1,TGTGCCAGCAGTGAAGTCCGGGAGCAGTTCTTC,CASSEVREQFF
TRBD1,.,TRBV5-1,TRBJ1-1,TGCGCCAGCAGCTTGGGGGACAGGGTATCGTATTCTGAAGCTTTCTTT,CASSLGDRVSYSEAFF
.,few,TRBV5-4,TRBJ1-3,TGTGCCAGCAGCTTTGGAGGGGCGGGAAACACCATATATTTT,CASSFGGAGNTIYF
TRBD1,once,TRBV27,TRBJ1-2,TGTGCCAGCAGAGGGACAGGGGGCGGTAAAAACTATGGCTACACCTTC,CASRGTGGGKNYGYTF
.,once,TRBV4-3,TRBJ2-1,TGCGCCAGCAGCCCCCTGGGTTACGGAAGCGATGAGCAGTTCTTC,CASSPLGYGSDEQFF
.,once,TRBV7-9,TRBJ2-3,TGTGCCAGCATGGAAAGACAGATACTCACAGATACGCAGTATTTT,CASMERQILTDTQYF
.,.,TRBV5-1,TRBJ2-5,TGCGCCAGCAGCTCGTTTGGGACTGGAGAGACCCAGTACTTC,CASSSFGTGETQYF
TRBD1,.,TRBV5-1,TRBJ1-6,TGCGCCAGCAGCCCCTACCCCCCGGGACAGGGGAATTCACCCCTCCACTTT,CASSPYPPGQGNSPLHF
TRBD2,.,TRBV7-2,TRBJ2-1,TGTGCCAGCACCCCGGGGAGCGGGGGGGTCAATGAGCAGTTCTTC,CASTPGSGGVNEQFF
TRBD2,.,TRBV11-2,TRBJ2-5,TGTGCCAGCAGCTTAAGGAGCGGGGGAGAGACCCAGTACTTC,CASSLRSGGETQYF
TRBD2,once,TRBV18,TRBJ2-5,TGTGCCAGCTCCCCTGGCGGGGGATTGGGAGAGACCCAGTACTTC,CASSPGGGLGETQYF
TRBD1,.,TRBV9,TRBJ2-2,TGTGCCAGCAGCGGGGGGACAGGCTTCTCCGGGGAGCTGTTTTTT,CASSGGTGFSGELFF
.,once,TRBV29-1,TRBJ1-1,TGCAGCGTTGGTTCAGGGTGGGGAATGAACACTGAAGCTTTCTTT,CSVGSGWGMNTEAFF